The 17 T cell receptor beta chains below were found in one sample sequenced in a study of cytomegalovirus exposure and HLA in healthy donors. PCR was performed using 60 Vbeta and 13 Jbeta primers. Sequencing used immunoSEQ multiplex PCR; TCRdb keeps in-frame clones, though not all of them. The sample lists around 110,000 clones, 81% seen once, with 3% to 4% in the top ten. Input material: PBMCs. The receptors stem from a woman in her twenties or thirties in good health and CMV-seronegative.

This chain uses TRBV10-3 with TRBJ2-5; perhaps TRBD1 as D (6 bases). The end of the DNA is better explained by TRBJ2-7, so the J call may be wrong. There are 16 residues in the CDR3. Germline CDR1 is ENHRY and CDR2 is SYGVKD. As DNA, the CDR3 is TGTGCCATCAGTGACGTCCCCGGGACAACCCACTACGAGCAGTACTTC. It codes for CAISDVPGTTHYEQYF.

The rearrangement joins TRBV5-1 to TRBJ2-4, with TRBD1 matching 9 bases. The junction had 3 bases not matched to a gene; V was cut back by 2 bases and J by 3 bases. Germline V gene data show CDR1 as SGHRS and CDR2 as YFSETQ. The CDR3 length is 15 residues. CDR3 amino acids: CASSFGTGFKNIQYF. For the CDR3, the DNA is TGCGCCAGCAGCTTTGGGACAGGGTTCAAAAACATTCAGTACTTC.

The chain joins TRBV7-9 to TRBJ2-7; 9 bases agree with TRBD2. Germline CDR1 reads SEHNR; CDR2 reads FQNEAQ (reference sequence). Trimming at V came to 2 bases and at J to 7 bases, leaving 9 bases not matched to a gene. The length of the CDR3 is 15 residues. In DNA form, the CDR3 reads TGTGCCAGCAGCTTATATACTAGCGGGTTAGGGGAGCAGTACTTC. This gives the protein CASSLYTSGLGEQYF.

The rearrangement links TRBV28 to TRBJ1-2; the D gene is possibly TRBD1 (5 bases). The V gene's germline CDR1 is MDHEN and CDR2 SYDVKM. The length of the CDR3 is 14 residues. Trimming cost V 2 bases and J 6 bases, with 13 bases left between them. The CDR3 spells CASSLGQGRNGYTF. CDR3 DNA sequence: TGTGCCAGCAGTTTAGGCCAGGGAAGAAATGGCTACACCTTC.

Remarks on this clone: The sample contains more than one DNA sequence encoding this CDR3. The chain combines TRBV28 with TRBJ2-7; 11 bases are shared with TRBD1. The trim removed 4 bases at V and 3 bases at J, leaving 2 bases unmatched. The CDR3 has 14 residues. From germline, CDR1 is MDHEN and CDR2 SYDVKM. This CDR3 is CASSSGQGGYEQYF. The CDR3 DNA follows: TGTGCCAGCAGTTCGGGACAGGGGGGCTACGAGCAGTACTTC.

V and J are TRBV4-1 and TRBJ1-1; D may be TRBD1 (6 bases). Deletions cut 0 bases from V and 11 bases from J, with 13 bases between. Per the germline V gene, CDR1 is MGHRA and CDR2 is YSYEKL. The length of the CDR3 is 13 residues. For the CDR3, the DNA is TGCGCCAGCAGCCAAGATGGGGGTACAGGGGCTTTCTTT. Protein sequence: CASSQDGGTGAFF.

This chain joins TRBV19 and TRBJ2-2; tentative D call: TRBD1 (6 bases). This CDR3 is 16 amino acids long. Trimming shortened V by 3 bases and J by 5 bases, and 16 bases separated the two germline ends. Germline CDR1 and CDR2: LNHDA and SQIVND (reference sequence). CDR3 nucleotide sequence: TGTGCCAGTAGTATCGACCGGGACACCAGAACCGGGGAGCTGTTTTTT. This gives the protein CASSIDRDTRTGELFF.

The genes are TRBV28 and TRBJ2-7; 7 bases map to TRBD2. The CDR3 spans 16 residues. V shed 2 bases, J shed 4 bases, and the junction held 11 bases outside the gene matches. Germline assignment: CDR1 MDHEN and CDR2 SYDVKM. DNA for the CDR3: TGTGCCAGCAGTTTACCTTCTAGCGGTTCCCCGTACGAGCAGTACTTC. Amino acid sequence: CASSLPSSGSPYEQYF.

The chain is built from TRBV4-1 and TRBJ1-1; 8 nucleotides align to TRBD1. With V trimmed by 10 bases and J by 6 bases, 10 bases remained unmatched. The CDR3 is 13 amino acids. Germline V gene lookup returns CDR1 MGHRA and CDR2 YSYEKL. CDR3 residues: CATKDREFSEAFF. CDR3 sequence (DNA): TGCGCCACTAAGGACAGGGAGTTTTCTGAAGCTTTCTTT.

V usage is TRBV28 and J usage is TRBJ1-2, with TRBD1 identical over 10 bases. The germline V gene encodes CDR1 MDHEN and CDR2 SYDVKM. V shed 7 bases, J shed 7 bases, and the junction held 9 bases outside the gene matches. CDR3 length equals 14 residues. The CDR3 DNA reads TGTGCCAGCACACGACAGGGGGCGCAGGTTGGCTACACCTTC. Protein sequence: CASTRQGAQVGYTF.

The sample holds a few counts of this clone. V and J are TRBV6-1 and TRBJ2-3; 9 bases map to TRBD2. Trimming removed 1 base from V and 2 bases from J; junction bases left unmatched: 7. CDR3 length: 17 amino acids. CDR1 and CDR2 from the germline V gene are MNHNS and SASEGT. CDR3 region: CASSEEAASGNTDTQYF. Written as DNA, the CDR3 is TGTGCCAGCAGTGAAGAAGCGGCTAGCGGGAACACAGATACGCAGTATTTT.

The chain joins TRBV27 to TRBJ1-5, with TRBD1 as a possible D gene (6 bases). Per germline, CDR1 MNHEY and CDR2 SMNVEV (reference sequence). The CDR3 sequence is 14 residues long. The V end lost 5 bases, the J end lost 5 bases, and 13 bases lay between the germline ends. The CDR3 spells CASSPRQDYQPQHF. DNA for the CDR3: TGTGCCAGCAGTCCCCGACAGGACTATCAGCCCCAGCATTTT.

The chain carries TRBV6-5 and TRBJ2-7, with TRBD1 matching 7 bases. Germline V lookup: CDR1 MNHEY, CDR2 SVGAGI. The CDR3 sequence is 16 residues long. Germline trimming cut 2 bases from V and 1 base from J; bases unmatched to any gene: 8. CDR3 DNA sequence: TGTGCCAGCAGTTACGGCGCTCCGGGACAGTCCTACGAGCAGTACTTC. Residues: CASSYGAPGQSYEQYF.

This clone has a handful of counts. The gene calls are TRBV28 and TRBJ2-7; possible D gene TRBD2, 6 bases. The germline V gene has CDR1 MDHEN and CDR2 SYDVKM. CDR3 length equals 13 residues. V shed 8 bases and J shed 0 bases, with 11 bases lying between them. CDR3: CASRDGSSYEQYF. For the CDR3, the DNA is TGTGCCAGCCGGGACGGGAGCTCCTACGAGCAGTACTTC.

The J gene is TRBJ2-7, the V gene TRBV27, with TRBD2 as a possible D gene (5 bases). The CDR3 runs to 14 residues. CDR1 is MNHEY and CDR2 is SMNVEV in the germline V gene (reference sequence). V lost 4 bases to trimming and J lost 3 bases, with 13 bases between them. The CDR3 reads CASSSPTRDYEQYF. In nucleotides, the CDR3 is TGTGCCAGCAGTTCCCCTACTAGAGACTACGAGCAGTACTTC.

The chain is built from TRBV9 and TRBJ2-5; TRBD2 matches 11 bases. Gene TRBJ2-7 matches the end of the DNA better, so the J call may be wrong. The CDR3 consists of 16 residues. Germline CDR1 SGDLS, CDR2 YYNGEE. In DNA form, the CDR3 reads TGTGCCAGCAGCGTAGGACTAGCGGGAATATACTACGAGCAGTACTTC. Translating it yields CASSVGLAGIYYEQYF.

The chain joins TRBV4-1 to TRBJ2-7; no definite D call. V shed 4 bases and J shed 2 bases, with 15 bases lying between them. Germline CDR1 is MGHRA and CDR2 is YSYEKL. The length of the CDR3 is 15 residues. CDR3: CASSPQEGAAYEQYF. CDR3 nucleotide sequence: TGCGCCAGCAGCCCTCAGGAAGGCGCCGCCTACGAGCAGTACTTC.